This passage covers 10 T cell receptor beta chains from one sample sequenced in a study of blood T cell repertoires in COVID-19. The table came from immunoSEQ multiplex PCR; TCRdb's copy has only in-frame clones and leaves some out. The sample lists 90,000 to 110,000 clones; approximately 80% were seen once. The sample comprised peripheral blood. These receptors came from a woman aged 80 or over with acute or convalescent COVID-19.

The chain joins TRBV4-3 to TRBJ1-4; TRBD1 might be the D (6 bases). Germline CDR1 is LGHNA and CDR2 is YSLEER. V was shortened by 4 bases and J by 4 bases, with 13 bases between the two germline ends. The CDR3 spans 15 residues. The CDR3 nucleotides are TGCGCCAGCAGCCCAGTCGCAGGGGTTAATGAAAAACTGTTTTTT. Translation: CASSPVAGVNEKLFF.

This chain uses TRBV19 with TRBJ1-5; D is perhaps TRBD1 (6 bases). CDR1 is LNHDA and CDR2 is SQIVND in the germline V gene (reference sequence). CDR3 length equals 17 residues. V gave up 8 bases and J gave up 2 bases, with 22 bases separating them. The CDR3: CASGAGADVYGNQPQHF. The CDR3 DNA sequence: TGTGCCAGTGGGGCAGGGGCCGACGTATATGGCAATCAGCCCCAGCATTTT.

The V gene is TRBV24-1, the J gene TRBJ2-2; 12 positions agree with TRBD1. The CDR3 covers 18 residues. Looked up from germline, CDR1 is KGHDR and CDR2 is SFDVKD. The junction had 10 bases not matched to a gene; V was cut back by 4 bases and J by 5 bases. CDR3 nucleotides: TGTGCCACCAGTGACTCCGGGACAGGGGGCTGGGGGACCGGGGAGCTGTTTTTT. As protein: CATSDSGTGGWGTGELFF.

This chain links TRBV6-5 with TRBJ1-1; D possibly corresponds to TRBD1 (6 bases). Trimming stripped 0 bases from V and 1 base from J, with 12 bases between. The length of the CDR3 is 16 residues. CDR1 and CDR2 (germline): MNHEY, SVGAGI. The CDR3 reads CASSYSIGTQNTEAFF. In nucleotides, the CDR3 is TGTGCCAGCAGTTACTCGATTGGGACACAGAACACTGAAGCTTTCTTT.

This chain links TRBV18 with TRBJ2-7; tentatively, D is TRBD1 (5 bases). CDR1 is KGHSH, CDR2 LQKENI, per germline. The CDR3 runs to 13 residues. Trimming removed 3 bases at V and 3 bases at J, with 9 bases between. The CDR3 bases are TGTGCCAGCTCACCTTTTACAGGCTACGAGCAGTACTTC. Its translation is CASSPFTGYEQYF. Looking up the rest from reference TRBV18 and TRBJ2-7 gives the full variable domain: NAGVMQNPRHLVRRRGQEARLRCSPMKGHSHVYWYRQLPEEGLKFMVYLQKENIIDESGMPKERFSAEFPKEGPSILRIQQVVRGDSAAYFCASSPFTGYEQYFGPGTRLTVT.

The chain is built from TRBV5-1 and TRBJ1-2; TRBD1 matches 9 bases. The CDR3 covers 13 residues. CDR1 is SGHRS, CDR2 YFSETQ, per germline. V was pared by 3 bases and J by 8 bases, with 5 bases of the junction left unmatched. The CDR3 here is CASSWGQGGGYTF. The DNA of the CDR3 is TGCGCCAGCAGCTGGGGACAGGGAGGCGGCTACACCTTC.

This clone has only a few counts. The chain has TRBV7-9 and TRBJ1-2, with a possible D match to TRBD1 (6 bases). There are 16 residues in the CDR3. V lost 6 bases and J 6 bases, leaving 23 bases between the germline ends. CDR1 SEHNR and CDR2 FQNEAQ come from the germline V gene (reference sequence). For the CDR3, the DNA is TGTGCCAGCAGTTTTACTTACAGGGAGAAAGTGGATGGCTACACCTTC. Protein sequence: CASSFTYREKVDGYTF.

This chain uses TRBV4-3 with TRBJ2-2; 11 bases agree with TRBD2. The V segment lost 0 bases and the J segment 5 bases; nucleotides outside the gene matches: 2. The CDR3 is 16 residues long. Germline assignment: CDR1 LGHNA and CDR2 YSLEER. Here the CDR3 reads CASSQEIAGGTGELFF. CDR3 DNA: TGCGCCAGCAGCCAAGAGATAGCGGGAGGGACCGGGGAGCTGTTTTTT.

The chain employs TRBV12-3 or TRBV12-4 and TRBJ2-5; 12 positions agree with TRBD2. This CDR3 has 13 residues. V was pared by 3 bases and J by 10 bases, with 3 bases of the junction left unmatched. CDR3 sequence: CASSFGLAGFQYF. CDR3 nucleotide sequence: TGTGCCAGCAGTTTTGGACTAGCGGGATTCCAGTACTTC.

The J gene is TRBJ1-3, the V gene TRBV28; D not resolved. The V gene lost 4 bases and the J gene lost 7 bases, with 5 bases spanning the gap. Germline values: CDR1 MDHEN, CDR2 SYDVKM. This CDR3 is 11 amino acids long. The CDR3 sequence: CASSSLNTIYF. The CDR3 coding sequence is TGTGCCAGCAGTTCCCTCAACACCATATATTTT.